This TCR beta chain is from a study of blood T cell repertoires in COVID-19. Study summary: COVID-19 samples collected from the United States, Italy and Spain covered acute and convalescent phases. PBMCs, B-cell-depleted T cells, or T cells provided the cDNA or gDNA that made up the material.

The germline gives CDR1 SNHLY, CDR2 FYNNEI. Trimming took 11 bases from V and 3 from J, leaving 21 bases between them. The CDR3 sequence is 15 residues long. Original processing notes: Quantification of nucleated cells was approximated via reference gene primer amplification. Assay used: immunoSEQ multiplex PCR; TCRdb lists only in-frame clones, some missing. The DNA was the basis for D and trimming; V, J and clone size are from that table. The sample contains tens of thousands of clones, 75% to 95% of which appear only once. The rearrangement links TRBV2 to TRBJ2-3, with a weak D call TRBD1 (6 bases). The origin of this receptor is a human donor with active COVID-19. The donor label of this sample is uncertain. Sequenced sample: peripheral blood. CDR3 loop: CAGTKDSSATDTQYF. DNA of the CDR3: TGTGCCGGCACGAAGGACAGCTCCGCGACAGATACGCAGTATTTT.